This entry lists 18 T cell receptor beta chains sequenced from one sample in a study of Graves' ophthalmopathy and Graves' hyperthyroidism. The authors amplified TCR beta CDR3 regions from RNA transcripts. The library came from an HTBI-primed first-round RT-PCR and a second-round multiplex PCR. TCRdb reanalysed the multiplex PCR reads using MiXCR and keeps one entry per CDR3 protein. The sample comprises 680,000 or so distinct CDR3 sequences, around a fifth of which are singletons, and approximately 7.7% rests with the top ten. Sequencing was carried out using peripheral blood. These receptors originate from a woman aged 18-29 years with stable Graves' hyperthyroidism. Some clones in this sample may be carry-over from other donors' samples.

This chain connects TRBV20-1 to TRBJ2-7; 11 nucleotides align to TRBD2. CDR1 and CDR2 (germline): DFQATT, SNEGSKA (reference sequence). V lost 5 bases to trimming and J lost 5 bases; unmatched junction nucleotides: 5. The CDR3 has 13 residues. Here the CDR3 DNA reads TGCAGTGCTGGGACTAGCGGAGGCGACGAGCAGTACTTC. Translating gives CSAGTSGGDEQYF.

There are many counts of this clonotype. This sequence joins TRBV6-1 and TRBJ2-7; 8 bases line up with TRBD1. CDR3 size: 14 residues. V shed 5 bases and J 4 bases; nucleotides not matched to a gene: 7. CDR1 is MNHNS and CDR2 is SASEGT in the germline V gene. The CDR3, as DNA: TGTGCCAGCAGTCAGGACAGGGTTGAGTACGAGCAGTACTTC. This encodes CASSQDRVEYEQYF.

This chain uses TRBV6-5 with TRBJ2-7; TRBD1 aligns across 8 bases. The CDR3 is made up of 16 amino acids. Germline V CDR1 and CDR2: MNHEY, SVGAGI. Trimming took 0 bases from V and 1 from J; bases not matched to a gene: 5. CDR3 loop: CASSYSGTGISYEQYF. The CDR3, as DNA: TGTGCCAGCAGTTACTCTGGGACAGGCATATCCTACGAGCAGTACTTC.

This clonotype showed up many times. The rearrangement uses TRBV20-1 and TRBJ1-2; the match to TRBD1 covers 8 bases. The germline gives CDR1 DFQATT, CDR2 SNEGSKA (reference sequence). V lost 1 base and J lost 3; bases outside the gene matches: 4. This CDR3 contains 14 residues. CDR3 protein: CSARVSGGDYGYTF. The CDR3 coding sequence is TGCAGTGCTAGAGTTTCAGGGGGCGACTATGGCTACACCTTC.

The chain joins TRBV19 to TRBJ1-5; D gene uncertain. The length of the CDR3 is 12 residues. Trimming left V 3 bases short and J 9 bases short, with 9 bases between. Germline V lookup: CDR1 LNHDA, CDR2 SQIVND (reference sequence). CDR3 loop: CASSIRSSPQHF. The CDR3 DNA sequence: TGTGCCAGTAGTATTAGGTCTTCGCCCCAGCATTTT.

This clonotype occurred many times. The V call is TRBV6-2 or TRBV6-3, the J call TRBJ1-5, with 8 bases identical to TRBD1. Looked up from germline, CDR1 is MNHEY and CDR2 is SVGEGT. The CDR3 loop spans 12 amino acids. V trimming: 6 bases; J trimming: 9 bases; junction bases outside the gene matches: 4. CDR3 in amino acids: CASSSGGTPQHF. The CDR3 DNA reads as TGTGCCAGCAGCTCAGGGGGCACGCCCCAGCATTTT.

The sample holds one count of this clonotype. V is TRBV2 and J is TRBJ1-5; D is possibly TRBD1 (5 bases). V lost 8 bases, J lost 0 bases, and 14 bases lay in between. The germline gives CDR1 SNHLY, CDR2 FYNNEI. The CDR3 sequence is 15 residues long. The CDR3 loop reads CASARDVYSNQPQHF. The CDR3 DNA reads TGTGCCAGCGCCCGGGACGTATATAGCAATCAGCCCCAGCATTTT.

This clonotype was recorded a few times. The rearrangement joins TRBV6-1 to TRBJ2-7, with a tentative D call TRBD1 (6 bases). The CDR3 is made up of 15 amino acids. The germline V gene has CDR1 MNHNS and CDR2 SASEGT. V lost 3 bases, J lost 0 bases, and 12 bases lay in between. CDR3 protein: CASSEPAGASYEQYF. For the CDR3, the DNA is TGTGCCAGCAGTGAGCCCGCAGGGGCCTCCTACGAGCAGTACTTC.

CDR3 amino acids: CASNRQGVSGYTF. CDR3 DNA: TGTGCCAGCAACAGACAGGGCGTAAGTGGCTACACCTTC. The chain uses TRBV12-3 or TRBV12-4 and TRBJ1-2, with 7 positions matching TRBD1. This CDR3 is built from 13 residues. V was pared by 7 bases and J by 7 bases, with 9 bases of the junction left unmatched.

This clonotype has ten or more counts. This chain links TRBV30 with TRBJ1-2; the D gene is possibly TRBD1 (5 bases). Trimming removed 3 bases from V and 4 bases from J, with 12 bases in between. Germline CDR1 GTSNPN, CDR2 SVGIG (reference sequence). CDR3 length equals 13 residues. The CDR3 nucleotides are TGTGCCTGGAGCGCTGGGACGGCCTATGGCTACACCTTC. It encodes CAWSAGTAYGYTF.

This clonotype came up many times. CDR3 sequence (DNA): TGTGCCAGCCGTAGCGGGAAAGAGACCCAGTACTTC. The encoded protein is CASRSGKETQYF. The gene calls are TRBV28 and TRBJ2-5; 8 bases align to TRBD2. Per germline, CDR1 MDHEN and CDR2 SYDVKM. Germline trimming cut 8 bases from V and 3 bases from J; bases unmatched to any gene: 2. The CDR3 covers 12 residues.

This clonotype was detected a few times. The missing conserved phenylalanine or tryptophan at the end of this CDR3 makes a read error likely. As DNA, the CDR3 is TGTGCCAGCAGTTATTCGATGGAGAACACTGAAGCTTTCTAT. It encodes CASSYSMENTEAFY. V usage is TRBV6-2 or TRBV6-3 and J usage is TRBJ1-1; D call uncertain. The V gene's germline CDR1 is MNHEY and CDR2 SVGEGT. This CDR3 comprises 14 residues. Trimming removed 3 bases at V and 1 base at J, with 9 bases between.

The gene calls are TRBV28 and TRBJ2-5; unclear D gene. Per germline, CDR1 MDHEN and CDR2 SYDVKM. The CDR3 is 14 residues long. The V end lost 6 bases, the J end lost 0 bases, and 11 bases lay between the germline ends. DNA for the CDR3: TGTGCCAGCAGCTCCGGGCAGAACCAAGAGACCCAGTACTTC. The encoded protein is CASSSGQNQETQYF.

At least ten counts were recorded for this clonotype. CDR3 in amino acids: CARSRAAGDTEAFF. CDR3 coding DNA: TGTGCCAGGTCGAGGGCCGCCGGGGACACTGAAGCTTTCTTT. The chain employs TRBV2 and TRBJ1-1; the D is unclear. The length of the CDR3 is 14 residues. Looked up from germline, CDR1 is SNHLY and CDR2 is FYNNEI. Trimming pared 9 bases from V and 3 bases from J, leaving 17 bases between.

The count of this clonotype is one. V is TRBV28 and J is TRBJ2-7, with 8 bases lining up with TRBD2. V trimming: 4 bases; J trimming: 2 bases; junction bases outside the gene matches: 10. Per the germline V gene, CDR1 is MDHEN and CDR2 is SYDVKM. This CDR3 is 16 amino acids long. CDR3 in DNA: TGTGCCAGCAGTTCCCCCCGGACTAGCCGTACCTACGAGCAGTACTTC. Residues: CASSSPRTSRTYEQYF.

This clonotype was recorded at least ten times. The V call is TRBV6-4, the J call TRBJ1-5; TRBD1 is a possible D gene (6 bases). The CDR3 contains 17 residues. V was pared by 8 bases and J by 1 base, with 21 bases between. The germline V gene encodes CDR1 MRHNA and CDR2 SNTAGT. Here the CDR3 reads CASGRMDSPLSNQPQHF. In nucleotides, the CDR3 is TGTGCCAGCGGGAGGATGGACAGCCCTCTAAGCAATCAGCCCCAGCATTTT.

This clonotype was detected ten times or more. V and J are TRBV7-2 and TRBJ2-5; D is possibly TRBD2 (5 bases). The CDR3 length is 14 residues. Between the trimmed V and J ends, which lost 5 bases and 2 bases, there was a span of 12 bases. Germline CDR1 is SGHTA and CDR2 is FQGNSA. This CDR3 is CASSPRGSQETQYF. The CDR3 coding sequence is TGTGCCAGCAGCCCCCGCGGGTCACAAGAGACCCAGTACTTC.

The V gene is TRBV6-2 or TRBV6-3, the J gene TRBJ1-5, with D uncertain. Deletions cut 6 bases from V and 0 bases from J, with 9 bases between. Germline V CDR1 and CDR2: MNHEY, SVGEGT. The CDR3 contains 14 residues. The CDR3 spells CASRDGFSNQPQHF. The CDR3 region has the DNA TGTGCCAGCAGGGACGGATTTAGCAATCAGCCCCAGCATTTT.